The T cell receptor (beta chain) described here comes from a study of cytomegalovirus exposure and HLA in healthy donors. Trimming removed 3 bases at V and 12 bases at J, with 12 bases between. The germline V gene encodes CDR1 SNHLY and CDR2 FYNNEI. The CDR3 extends over 12 amino acids. Study-wide results and caveats: Some TCR beta chains (around 160 of them) were listed as cytomegalovirus-associated. A later analysis reported that several of the most significant clusters appeared to be linked to common viral pathogens, among them Epstein-Barr virus.

Worth noting for this clone: Its matching antigen is unknown.

PCR primers comprised 60 Vbeta and 13 Jbeta primers. Some clones are missing from TCRdb's copy, which holds only in-frame ones; the method was immunoSEQ multiplex PCR. The sample holds tens of thousands of clones, roughly 89% seen once. The receptor's source is a woman in her thirties or forties in good health and CMV-seropositive. The sample taken for sequencing was PBMCs. The rearrangement joins TRBV2 to TRBJ2-1; tentatively, D is TRBD2 (5 bases). CDR3 nucleotide sequence: TGTGCCAGCAGTGATACTAGGTCTGTGCAGTTCTTC. Protein product: CASSDTRSVQFF.